Presented here are 22 T cell receptor beta chains from one specimen sequenced in a study of blood T cells in healthy people across ages. Alongside a J-beta primer mix, a sample-barcoded 5' primer served in a second PCR lasting 7 to 11 cycles. Each CDR3 protein gets one entry after TCRdb re-called the 5' RACE reads with MiXCR. The table includes fewer than 1 million distinct CDR3 sequences, around 43% detected once. The specimen was blood. Every receptor here comes from a man between 60 and 75 years old in good health.

This clonotype has more than one count but fewer than ten. The gene calls are TRBV7-6 and TRBJ2-3; TRBD2 matches at 9 bases. This CDR3 spans 16 amino acids. The ends lost 1 base at V and 9 bases at J; junction bases unmatched: 11. In germline, CDR1 is SGHVS, CDR2 FNYEAQ. This CDR3 reads CASSLEAGGLSGTQYF. CDR3 coding DNA: TGTGCCAGCAGCTTAGAAGCGGGGGGACTTAGTGGGACGCAGTATTTT.

The chain employs TRBV12-3 or TRBV12-4 and TRBJ2-4, with a possible D match to TRBD2 (6 bases). The DNA end is a closer match to TRBJ2-7, so the J assignment may be wrong. The CDR3 loop spans 18 amino acids. The CDR3 sequence: CASSAPSRWGVSMNEQYF. The CDR3 nucleotides read TGTGCCAGCAGTGCGCCCTCCCGGTGGGGGGTTTCGATGAACGAGCAGTACTTC.

The sample holds a few counts of this clonotype. J is TRBJ2-1 and V is TRBV7-9; either TRBD1 or TRBD2 may supply D (6 bases each). The CDR3 spans 15 residues. V lost 11 bases and J 1 base, leaving 18 bases between the germline ends. CDR1 is SEHNR and CDR2 is FQNEAQ in the germline V gene (reference sequence). The CDR3 nucleotides read TGTGCCGGGGGATTAAGGGGGGCGTCCTACAATGAGCAGTTCTTC. Amino acids: CAGGLRGASYNEQFF.

The chain links TRBV7-2 to TRBJ1-1; weak D call: TRBD1 (6 bases). Germline V gene data show CDR1 as SGHTA and CDR2 as FQGNSA. The V gene lost 8 bases and the J gene lost 2 bases, with 15 bases spanning the gap. The CDR3 spans 14 residues. CDR3 loop: CASGQQGFNTEAFF. The CDR3 nucleotides read TGTGCCAGCGGCCAACAGGGTTTTAACACTGAAGCTTTCTTT.

The J gene is TRBJ2-7, the V gene TRBV6-6; D unclear. CDR3 size: 13 residues. V lost 8 bases and J lost 1, with 12 bases in between. Germline CDR1 reads MNHNY; CDR2 reads SVGAGI (reference sequence). CDR3 bases: TGTGCCAGCCAAGCCGGACCATCCTACGAGCAGTACTTC. This gives the protein CASQAGPSYEQYF.

The chain recombines TRBV5-1 with TRBJ2-5; D possibly corresponds to TRBD2 (6 bases). The DNA end lines up better with TRBJ2-7; the J call may be wrong. Germline V gene lookup returns CDR1 SGHRS and CDR2 YFSETQ. This CDR3 is 15 amino acids long. CDR3 in DNA: TGCGCCAGCAGCTCTAGACTAGGATCCACCTACGAGCAGTACTTC. Its translation: CASSSRLGSTYEQYF.

The chain carries TRBV12-3 or TRBV12-4 and TRBJ1-5; D ambiguous. Trimming cost V 5 bases and J 10 bases, with 12 bases left between them. This CDR3 is built from 12 residues. The DNA for the CDR3 is TGTGCCAGCAGTATGGGTGGGTCACCCCAGCATTTT. Its protein is CASSMGGSPQHF.

This clonotype appeared once. V and J are TRBV7-9 and TRBJ2-1; D may match TRBD1 or TRBD2 (6 bases each). The V gene's germline CDR1 is SEHNR and CDR2 FQNEAQ (reference sequence). This CDR3 has 15 amino acids. The ends were cut back, 1 base at V and 7 bases at J, with 14 bases in the middle. The CDR3 DNA is TGTGCCAGCAGCTTAGGGGGGGCCCTTAGGAATGAGCAGTTCTTC. It is translated as CASSLGGALRNEQFF.

This sequence joins TRBV20-1 and TRBJ2-3; D gene uncertain. The CDR3 has 14 amino acids. Germline V gene lookup returns CDR1 DFQATT and CDR2 SNEGSKA (reference sequence). The V end was cut by 6 bases, the J end by 5 bases, with 18 bases between. CDR3 residues: CSARRGSDGDTQYF. The CDR3 nucleotides are TGCAGTGCAAGGCGTGGGTCTGATGGAGATACGCAGTATTTT.

This clonotype appeared a few times. J is TRBJ1-4 and V is TRBV12-3 or TRBV12-4; D is uncertain. The CDR3 is 12 amino acids. V was cut by 4 bases and J by 3 bases, with 3 bases left in between. CDR3 region: CASSSANEKLFF. The CDR3 coding sequence is TGTGCCAGCAGTTCGGCTAATGAAAAACTGTTTTTT.

V is TRBV20-1 and J is TRBJ2-3; 7 positions match TRBD2. V was clipped by 7 bases and J by 4 bases; unmatched bases: 5. Germline values: CDR1 DFQATT, CDR2 SNEGSKA (reference sequence). The CDR3 extends over 12 amino acids. CDR3 coding DNA: TGCAGTGTTGTTCGGGGGGCAGATACGCAGTATTTT. Translation: CSVVRGADTQYF.

The chain is built from TRBV29-1 and TRBJ1-1, with D possibly being TRBD1 (6 bases). From germline, CDR1 is SQVTM and CDR2 ANQGSEA. Trimming removed 3 bases at V and 1 base at J, with 9 bases between. This CDR3 is 13 amino acids long. CDR3 in DNA: TGCAGCGTTGACGGGGACACGAACACTGAAGCTTTCTTT. It yields the protein CSVDGDTNTEAFF.

The J gene is TRBJ2-3, the V gene TRBV11-2, with TRBD2 as a possible D gene (6 bases). V dropped 1 base and J dropped 7 bases, with 12 bases sitting between them. This CDR3 contains 14 residues. CDR1 SGHAT and CDR2 FQNNGV come from the germline V gene. The CDR3 spells CASSLATGGNTQYF. CDR3 DNA sequence: TGTGCCAGCAGCTTAGCTACAGGAGGGAATACGCAGTATTTT.

The V gene is TRBV20-1, the J gene TRBJ1-6; 8 positions match TRBD1. Germline V gene sequence: CDR1 DFQATT, CDR2 SNEGSKA (reference sequence). J was trimmed by 14 bases and V by 0 bases; bases with no gene match: 12. This CDR3 is 15 amino acids long. The CDR3 DNA sequence: TGCAGTGCTAGAGAAGGACAGGGTAGCTCGGGGTCCCTCCACTTT. It codes for CSAREGQGSSGSLHF.

The rearrangement uses TRBV6-5 and TRBJ2-7, with 7 bases matching TRBD2. The germline CDR1 and CDR2 sequences are MNHEY and SVGAGI. This CDR3 spans 14 amino acids. Trimming cost V 8 bases and J 5 bases; bases outside gene matches: 12. The chain's CDR3 is CASGPAGTFNEQYF. The CDR3 DNA follows: TGTGCCAGCGGCCCAGCGGGAACTTTCAACGAGCAGTACTTC.

Written as DNA, the CDR3 is TGTGCCAGCAGCCCCCCGCCCGGGGTATTGTACACAGATACGCAGTATTTT. This encodes CASSPPPGVLYTDTQYF. The gene calls are TRBV6-2 or TRBV6-3 and TRBJ2-3, with D tentatively TRBD2 (5 bases). This CDR3 contains 17 residues. V was trimmed by 6 bases and J by 2 bases, leaving 21 bases between them. Germline V gene data show CDR1 as MNHEY and CDR2 as SVGEGT.

The chain couples TRBV30 to TRBJ2-7; D unclear. V was clipped by 2 bases and J by 2 bases, with 16 bases between them. The CDR3 covers 15 residues. Germline-derived CDR1 and CDR2 are GTSNPN and SVGIG (reference sequence). The chain's CDR3 is CAWSWPLPRTYEQYF. The CDR3 DNA sequence: TGTGCCTGGAGTTGGCCGTTACCCAGGACCTACGAGCAGTACTTC.

This chain links TRBV4-3 with TRBJ2-4, with D maybe TRBD1 (6 bases). The DNA end is a closer match to TRBJ2-7, so the J assignment may be wrong. Per germline, CDR1 LGHNA and CDR2 YSLEER. The CDR3 has 14 residues. The CDR3 region has the DNA TGCGCCAGCAGCCAACACAGGGCGGCCTACGAGCAGTACTTC. This translates into CASSQHRAAYEQYF.

V usage is TRBV9 and J usage is TRBJ2-1; D is uncertain. From germline, CDR1 is SGDLS and CDR2 YYNGEE. Trimming left V 0 bases short and J 6 bases short, with 10 bases between. The CDR3 contains 14 residues. CDR3 residues: CASSVAESSNEQFF. The CDR3 nucleotides are TGTGCCAGCAGCGTAGCAGAATCTAGCAATGAGCAGTTCTTC.

This clonotype has only a few counts. The chain is built from TRBV10-3 and TRBJ2-2, with D hard to call. Trimming shortened V by 6 bases and J by 1 base, and 12 bases separated the two germline ends. Per germline, CDR1 ENHRY and CDR2 SYGVKD. CDR3 length equals 15 residues. CDR3 in amino acids: CAIRKDGKNTGELFF. CDR3 in DNA: TGTGCCATCAGGAAGGACGGAAAGAACACCGGGGAGCTGTTTTTT.

This clonotype was picked up a small number of times. The genes are TRBV20-1 and TRBJ2-7, with 8 nucleotides matching TRBD1. The V and J ends lost 2 bases and 4 bases, in that order; junction bases with no gene match: 7. CDR3 length equals 14 residues. Germline V CDR1 and CDR2: DFQATT, SNEGSKA (reference sequence). CDR3 sequence reads: CSARRGQAPYEQYF. The DNA of the CDR3 is TGCAGTGCTAGAAGGGGACAGGCACCGTACGAGCAGTACTTC.

This chain uses TRBV7-2 with TRBJ2-3, with unresolved D. Trimming pared 8 bases from V and 10 bases from J, leaving 19 bases between. The length of the CDR3 is 13 residues. CDR1 is SGHTA, CDR2 FQGNSA, per germline. CDR3 region: CASGSGPPHAQYF. DNA of the CDR3: TGTGCCAGCGGCTCCGGACCGCCGCATGCGCAGTATTTT.